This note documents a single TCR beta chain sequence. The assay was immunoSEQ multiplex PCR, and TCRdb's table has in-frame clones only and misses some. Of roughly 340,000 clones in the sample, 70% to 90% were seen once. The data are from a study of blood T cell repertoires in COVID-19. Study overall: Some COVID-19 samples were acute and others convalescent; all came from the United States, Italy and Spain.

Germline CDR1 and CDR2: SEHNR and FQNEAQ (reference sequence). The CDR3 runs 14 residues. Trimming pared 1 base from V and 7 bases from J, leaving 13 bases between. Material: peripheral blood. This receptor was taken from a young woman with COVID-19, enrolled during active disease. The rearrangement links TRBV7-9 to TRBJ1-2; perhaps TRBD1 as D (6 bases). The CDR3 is CASSLGGSRGGYTF. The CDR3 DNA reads TGTGCCAGCAGCTTAGGGGGGAGCAGGGGTGGCTACACCTTC.